This TCR beta chain derives from a study of cytomegalovirus exposure and HLA in healthy donors. The study, taken as a whole, reports: When analyzed later, a missense DCLRE1C variant was found to be linked to TCR beta V- and J-gene trimming. Presence/absence analyses assumed roughly uniform sequencing depth across donors.

The table lists this clone with a few counts. The antigen remains unidentified. The study ran its PCR with 60 Vbeta and 13 Jbeta primers. The assay was immunoSEQ multiplex PCR, and TCRdb's table has in-frame clones only and misses some. The data hold 100,000 to 150,000 clones, with 77% observed a single time. Input material: PBMCs. The clonotype was recovered from a woman aged 40 to 50 in good health and CMV-seropositive.

Here the CDR3 reads CASSLSMGAYEQYF. CDR3 coding DNA: TGTGCCAGCAGTTTGTCCATGGGAGCCTACGAGCAGTACTTC. The J gene is TRBJ2-7, the V gene TRBV27, with D possibly TRBD2 on 5 matching bases. This CDR3 has 14 residues. Trimming cost V 3 bases and J 2 bases, with 11 bases left between them. CDR1 is MNHEY, CDR2 SMNVEV, per germline (reference sequence).